This paragraph covers one TCR beta chain sequence. The antigen is unknown. The PCR ran on 60 Vbeta and 13 Jbeta primers. Sequenced by immunoSEQ multiplex PCR; TCRdb stores in-frame clones only, minus some. The data show some 190,000 clones, about four fifths seen once. Germline V gives CDR1 SGHRS, CDR2 YFSETQ. The CDR3 extends over 16 amino acids. V gave up 0 bases and J gave up 3 bases; unmatched junction bases: 3. The data were taken from a study of cytomegalovirus exposure and HLA in healthy donors. General study findings and limits: Researchers had no immune exposure information except CMV serostatus available.

This TCR derives from a female donor in good health and CMV-seronegative. The chain carries TRBV5-1 and TRBJ1-6, with TRBD1 matching over 7 bases. Sequenced: PBMCs. Written as DNA, the CDR3 is TGCGCCAGCAGCTTGGAGGGACAGCTCTATAATTCACCCCTCCACTTT. Its translation is CASSLEGQLYNSPLHF.